The 9 T cell receptor beta chains in this list originate from one sample, sequenced in a study of tumor and adjacent non-tumor tissue in lung cancer. The template was RNA from unsorted bulk tissue. Three rounds of nested PCR, following a modified ARM-PCR protocol, produced the TCRbeta library. TCRdb redid the calling of the multiplex PCR reads with MiXCR, one entry per CDR3 protein. Among over 100,000 distinct CDR3 sequences listed, roughly 73% were seen once. Sequenced: lung tumor tissue. Every receptor here comes from a woman aged 55-69 years with non-small cell lung cancer.

By share of the sample, this clonotype is medium-sized. The V and J genes are TRBV11-2 and TRBJ1-1; D gene unclear. The CDR3 loop spans 15 amino acids. Germline V gene data show CDR1 as SGHAT and CDR2 as FQNNGV. The V end was cut by 0 bases, the J end by 2 bases, with 10 bases between. DNA of the CDR3: TGTGCCAGCAGCTTAGAGCCAGGACCCAACACTGAAGCTTTCTTT. Its translation is CASSLEPGPNTEAFF.

The chain couples TRBV11-2 to TRBJ1-1, with D possibly TRBD1 on 5 matching bases. The CDR3 sequence is 13 residues long. Germline V gives CDR1 SGHAT, CDR2 FQNNGV. V dropped 5 bases and J dropped 10 bases, with 17 bases sitting between them. The CDR3 bases are TGTGCCAGCAGCCGAGTAAATGAGAGGGGAGCTTTCTTT. Its translation: CASSRVNERGAFF.

Comments on this clonotype: Relative to the germline gene, one junction end is altered; a read error may explain this. The chain joins TRBV12-3 or TRBV12-4 to TRBJ2-5; D unclear. The CDR3 is 13 amino acids. CDR3 DNA: TGTGTCAGCAGGCCAACGGACGTAGAGACCCAATACTTC. This translates into CVSRPTDVETQYF.

This clonotype was observed a handful of times. One base away lies a much larger clone, so this may be a sequencing read error. V gene TRBV4-2 combines with J gene TRBJ2-6; the D gene is possibly TRBD2 (6 bases). This CDR3 is built from 16 residues. The V gene lost 0 bases and the J gene lost 6 bases, with 12 bases spanning the gap. Germline assignment: CDR1 LGHNA and CDR2 YNFKEQ. CDR3 residues: CASSQDGGAEANVLTF. The DNA of the CDR3 is TGTGCCAGCAGCCAAGACGGGGGTGCTGAGGCCAACGTCCTGACTTTC.

The chain combines TRBV12-3 or TRBV12-4 with TRBJ2-2; no clear D gene. V was trimmed by 0 bases and J by 4 bases, leaving 6 bases between them. CDR3 length: 14 amino acids. The CDR3 DNA reads TGTGCCAGCAGTTTAGCCTGGGGCACCGGGGAGCTGTTTTTT. Residues: CASSLAWGTGELFF.

The V gene is TRBV5-8, the J gene TRBJ2-5; 11 nucleotides agree with TRBD1. Germline V gene data show CDR1 as SGHTS and CDR2 as YDEGEE. The V and J ends lost 4 bases and 0 bases, in that order; junction bases with no gene match: 8. The length of the CDR3 is 17 residues. CDR3 sequence (DNA): TGTGCCAGCAGCGGCCGGGACAGGGGGTTTTACCAAGAGACCCAGTACTTC. Encoded protein: CASSGRDRGFYQETQYF.

Concerning this clonotype itself: One end of the junction varies from germline; a read error may be responsible. J is TRBJ2-3 and V is TRBV13; 9 bases match TRBD2. The CDR3 has 15 residues. Germline V gene data show CDR1 as PRHDT and CDR2 as FYEKMQ (reference sequence). The CDR3 spells CASSHSGGFADTRYF. CDR3 in DNA: TGTGCCAGCAGCCATAGCGGGGGCTTTGCGGATACGCGGTATTTT. The full variable domain, completed using reference TRBV13 and TRBJ2-3, is AAGVIQSPRHLIKEKRETATLKCYPIPRHDTVYWYQQGPGQDPQFLISFYEKMQSDKGSIPDRFSAQQFSDYHSELNMSSLELGDSALYFCASSHSGGFADTRYFGPGTRLTVL.

With respect to this clonotype: A clone one base away is much larger, so this may be a read error. V gene TRBV5-1 combines with J gene TRBJ2-6; D gene uncertain. The germline V gene encodes CDR1 SGHRS and CDR2 YFSETQ. The CDR3 loop spans 15 amino acids. CDR3 coding DNA: TGCGCCAGCAGCTGGCTAAGCTCTGGGACCAACGTCCTGACTTTC. Amino acid sequence: CASSWLSSGTNVLTF.

As regards this clonotype: This may come from a read error, since a much larger clone is one base off. This sequence joins TRBV4-3 and TRBJ1-5; no definite D call. V lost 4 bases to trimming and J lost 4 bases, with 11 bases between them. This CDR3 spans 14 amino acids. Germline lookup yields CDR1 LGHNA and CDR2 YSLEER. CDR3 in amino acids: CASSRDGRNQPQHF. The CDR3 DNA reads as TGCGCCAGCAGCCGAGATGGAAGAAATCAGCCCCAGCATTTT.